This is a list of T cell receptor beta chains from one sample in a study of OX40 agonist ivuxolimab in advanced cancers. Clones were sequenced by immunoSEQ multiplex PCR, and TCRdb holds only the in-frame ones, with some missing. Seen here are under 85,000 clones, around nine tenths observed once, and the top ten hold approximately 4.8%. The sequencing here drew on CD4+ or CD8+ T cells sorted from blood, taken in a trial of the OX40 agonist ivuxolimab. Receptors were obtained from an adult with an advanced solid tumor such as melanoma, head and neck, liver or kidney cancer. The CDR3 runs from the conserved cysteine through the conserved F or W. Fields, in order: V gene, D gene, clone size, J gene, CDR3 protein, CDR3 DNA. A D gene is named only where the DNA matches it firmly. The size entry is marked missing in some rows and otherwise reads once, few, many or a size class.

>TRBV4-3|TRBD2|NA|TRBJ2-5
CASSQEWTGGETQYF
TGCGCCAGCAGCCAAGAGTGGACGGGAGGGGAGACCCAGTACTTC
>TRBV18|TRBD1|NA|TRBJ1-2
CASSQGVNYGYTF
TGTGCCAGCTCCCAGGGGGTTAACTATGGCTACACCTTC
>TRBV19|NA|NA|TRBJ2-1
CASSIGYGSLVSYNEQFF
TGTGCCAGTAGTATTGGTTACGGGTCACTTGTCTCCTACAATGAGCAGTTCTTC
>TRBV5-1|NA|NA|TRBJ1-1
CASSLQGSYTEAFF
TGCGCCAGCAGCTTACAGGGTAGTTACACTGAAGCTTTCTTT
>TRBV28|NA|NA|TRBJ1-2
CASSLATYGYTF
TGTGCCAGCAGTTTAGCTACCTATGGCTACACCTTC
>TRBV6-6|NA|NA|TRBJ2-2
CASSKSDKNTGELFF
TGTGCCAGCAGTAAATCGGACAAGAACACCGGGGAGCTGTTTTTT
>TRBV4-2|TRBD2|once|TRBJ2-5
CASSQGASGAQYF
TGTGCCAGCAGCCAAGGGGCTAGCGGGGCCCAGTACTTC
>TRBV7-6|NA|NA|TRBJ2-5
CASSLGATPGTQYF
TGTGCCAGCAGCTTAGGAGCGACCCCAGGGACCCAGTACTTC
>TRBV7-2|TRBD2|NA|TRBJ2-7
CASSLATSGRPSSYEQYF
TGTGCCAGCAGCTTAGCGACTAGCGGGAGGCCGAGCTCCTACGAGCAGTACTTC
>TRBV9|NA|NA|TRBJ1-5
CASSPLGSNQPQHF
TGTGCCAGCAGCCCCCTCGGGAGCAATCAGCCCCAGCATTTT
>TRBV28|TRBD1|NA|TRBJ1-1
CASSPGDRITNTEAFF
TGTGCCAGCAGTCCGGGGGACAGGATAACGAACACTGAAGCTTTCTTT
>TRBV19|NA|NA|TRBJ2-1
CAAGAREYHNEQFF
TGTGCCGCTGGGGCGAGGGAGTACCACAATGAGCAGTTCTTC
>TRBV19|TRBD2|NA|TRBJ2-1
CASRPPGLAGINEQFF
TGTGCCAGTAGACCGCCGGGACTAGCGGGAATCAATGAGCAGTTCTTC
>TRBV5-1|NA|NA|TRBJ1-6
CASRVVGGSPLHF
TGCGCCAGCAGAGTCGTCGGTGGTTCACCCCTCCACTTT
>TRBV5-1|NA|NA|TRBJ2-5
CASSLAGLGAGQETQYF
TGCGCCAGCAGCTTGGCGGGCTTAGGGGCAGGCCAAGAGACCCAGTACTTC
>TRBV6-5|NA|NA|TRBJ2-4
CASRSRFRGIQYF
TGTGCCAGCAGGTCCCGATTCCGAGGGATTCAGTACTTC
>TRBV19|NA|NA|TRBJ2-7
CASSIRDYSYEQYF
TGTGCCAGTAGTATCAGAGACTACTCCTACGAGCAGTACTTC
>TRBV6-6|NA|NA|TRBJ2-1
CASSPPPGDEQFF
TGTGCCAGCAGCCCACCTCCGGGGGATGAGCAGTTCTTC
>TRBV11-3|NA|NA|TRBJ1-4
CASSLSAGAANEKLFF
TGTGCCAGCAGCTTAAGTGCTGGGGCGGCTAATGAAAAACTGTTTTTT
>TRBV28|TRBD2|NA|TRBJ2-1
CASSSPGTRPNEQFF
TGTGCCAGCAGTTCCCCCGGGACTAGGCCTAATGAGCAGTTCTTC
>TRBV28|TRBD1|NA|TRBJ2-2
CASSLDTGTGMPGELFF
TGTGCCAGCAGTTTAGACACCGGGACAGGGATGCCCGGGGAGCTGTTTTTT
>TRBV19|NA|NA|TRBJ2-7
CASSMTGPYEQYF
TGTGCCAGTAGTATGACGGGGCCCTACGAGCAGTACTTC
>TRBV11-2|TRBD2|NA|TRBJ2-3
CASSFTSGTSGDTQYF
TGTGCCAGCAGCTTTACTTCCGGGACTAGCGGGGACACGCAGTATTTT
>TRBV21-1|NA|NA|TRBJ1-1
CASSKSGREAFF
TGTGCCAGCAGCAAGTCGGGCCGTGAAGCTTTCTTT
>TRBV9|TRBD1|NA|TRBJ1-5
CASSAGTGGQPQHF
TGTGCCAGCAGCGCCGGGACAGGGGGTCAGCCCCAGCATTTT
>TRBV20-1|NA|NA|TRBJ2-5
CSGTSQETQYF
TGCAGCGGAACTTCCCAGGAGACCCAGTACTTC
>TRBV5-4|NA|NA|TRBJ1-5
CASSLDGYNQPQHF
TGTGCCAGCAGCTTGGACGGTTACAATCAGCCCCAGCATTTT
>TRBV28|NA|NA|TRBJ1-2
CASTPGRIYGYTF
TGTGCCAGCACACCTGGACGGATCTATGGCTACACCTTC
>TRBV4-3|NA|NA|TRBJ1-3
CASSPTAIRGNTIYF
TGCGCCAGCAGCCCGACCGCGATCAGGGGAAACACCATATATTTT
>TRBV7-9|NA|NA|TRBJ2-7
CASSSTVYEQYF
TGTGCCAGCAGTTCGACAGTCTACGAGCAGTACTTC
>TRBV6-6|TRBD1|NA|TRBJ2-7
CASTRDRGSEQYF
TGTGCCAGCACCAGGGACAGGGGAAGCGAGCAGTACTTC
>TRBV18|TRBD2|once|TRBJ2-1
CASSPLGLDYNEQFF
TGTGCCAGCTCACCACTGGGACTAGACTACAATGAGCAGTTCTTC
>TRBV6-6|NA|NA|TRBJ2-7
CASSYQEGYEQYF
TGTGCCAGCAGTTACCAAGAGGGTTACGAGCAGTACTTC
>TRBV9|TRBD1|NA|TRBJ2-7
CASSHRQGFSYEQYF
TGTGCCAGCAGTCATCGACAGGGGTTCAGCTACGAGCAGTACTTC
>TRBV20-1|NA|NA|TRBJ2-1
CSALRTNEQFF
TGCAGTGCTCTTAGAACCAATGAGCAGTTCTTC
>TRBV4-1|TRBD2|NA|TRBJ2-1
CASSPIPTSLSYNEQFF
TGCGCCAGCAGCCCAATACCGACTAGCCTCTCCTACAATGAGCAGTTCTTC
>TRBV4-3|NA|NA|TRBJ2-7
CASSPVRDPIYEQYF
TGCGCCAGCAGCCCCGTCCGGGACCCCATCTACGAGCAGTACTTC
>TRBV6-6|NA|NA|TRBJ1-5
CASSYFGEGPFQPQHF
TGTGCCAGCAGTTACTTTGGGGAAGGGCCGTTTCAGCCCCAGCATTTT
>TRBV18|TRBD1|NA|TRBJ1-1
CASSPPGQGVTEAFF
TGTGCCAGCTCACCACCGGGACAGGGGGTTACTGAAGCTTTCTTT
>TRBV6-4|TRBD1|NA|TRBJ1-2
CASSPTPQGNYGYTF
TGTGCCAGCAGCCCGACCCCACAGGGGAACTATGGCTACACCTTC
>TRBV5-6|NA|NA|TRBJ1-3
CASSLRGGYSGNTIYF
TGTGCCAGCAGCTTACGGGGGGGTTACTCTGGAAACACCATATATTTT
>TRBV29-1|NA|NA|TRBJ1-2
CSVAPGNYGYTF
TGCAGCGTGGCCCCGGGAAACTATGGCTACACCTTC
>TRBV13|NA|NA|TRBJ2-1
CASSLPQTAGEQFF
TGTGCCAGCAGCTTACCCCAGACAGCCGGTGAGCAGTTCTTC
>TRBV19|NA|NA|TRBJ1-2
CASSINRQIDGYTF
TGTGCCAGTAGTATCAATAGACAGATCGATGGCTACACCTTC
>TRBV28|TRBD2|once|TRBJ2-5
CASSLVSSSGQETQYF
TGTGCCAGCAGTTTAGTCTCGTCTAGCGGACAAGAGACCCAGTACTTC
>TRBV6-4|NA|NA|TRBJ2-7
CASSDRSVTLYEQYF
TGTGCCAGCAGTGACAGGTCCGTGACCCTATACGAGCAGTACTTC
>TRBV9|TRBD2|NA|TRBJ2-2
CASSEQAGPGELFF
TGTGCCAGCAGCGAGCAAGCGGGGCCCGGGGAGCTGTTTTTT
>TRBV2|NA|NA|TRBJ1-5
CASTRDSNQPQHF
TGTGCCAGCACCCGGGACAGCAATCAGCCCCAGCATTTT
>TRBV5-1|TRBD1|NA|TRBJ1-4
CASSMDRLEKLFF
TGCGCCAGCAGCATGGACAGGCTCGAAAAACTGTTTTTT
>TRBV5-1|NA|NA|TRBJ2-1
CASSLDLYNEQFF
TGCGCCAGCAGCTTGGACTTATACAATGAGCAGTTCTTC
>TRBV7-2|TRBD2|NA|TRBJ2-3
CASSLGSGIDTQYF
TGTGCCAGCAGCTTAGGCAGCGGGATTGATACGCAGTATTTT
>TRBV6-5|TRBD2|NA|TRBJ2-7
CASSYSTGLAAYEQYF
TGTGCCAGCAGTTACTCGACGGGACTAGCGGCCTACGAGCAGTACTTC
>TRBV9|TRBD1|NA|TRBJ1-1
CASSALQGAGTEAFF
TGTGCCAGCAGCGCGCTGCAGGGGGCTGGCACTGAAGCTTTCTTT
>TRBV5-1|TRBD1|NA|TRBJ1-2
CASSLETGANYGYTF
TGCGCCAGCAGCTTGGAAACAGGGGCTAACTATGGCTACACCTTC
>TRBV7-9|NA|NA|TRBJ2-5
CASSSSGFQTQYF
TGTGCCAGCAGCTCATCGGGGTTCCAGACCCAGTACTTC
>TRBV15|NA|NA|TRBJ1-1
CATSRGVRGMNTEAFF
TGTGCCACCAGCAGAGGGGTGAGGGGGATGAACACTGAAGCTTTCTTT
>TRBV4-2|NA|NA|TRBJ1-3
CASSDGRFSGNTIYF
TGTGCCAGCAGCGATGGACGGTTCTCTGGAAACACCATATATTTT
>TRBV6-5|NA|NA|TRBJ2-3
CASSYSIRITDTQYF
TGTGCCAGCAGTTACTCGATTAGGATCACAGATACGCAGTATTTT
>TRBV28|TRBD2|NA|TRBJ2-5
CASSLGGVGTQYF
TGTGCCAGCAGTTTGGGGGGGGTTGGGACCCAGTACTTC